This TCR beta chain appears in the sequencing data of a study of cytomegalovirus exposure and HLA in healthy donors. This PCR relied on a set of 60 Vbeta primers and 13 Jbeta primers. In the study's own analysis: A follow-up analysis tallied 73 million or so unique TCR beta chains, some 9.9 million shared. Libraries were prepared by immunoSEQ multiplex PCR; TCRdb keeps only in-frame clonotypes and omits some of them. Clone size and the V and J calls come from that table; the DNA yielded D and trimming. The profile shows 100,000 to 150,000 clones, roughly 17% of them singletons. The CDR3 sequence is 14 residues long. Germline trimming cut 2 bases from V and 7 bases from J; bases unmatched to any gene: 2. Germline V gene lookup returns CDR1 ENHRY and CDR2 SYGVKD. This clone was counted between two and nine times. Its antigen is not known. Study-wide results and caveats: Certain indistinguishable V segments, among them TRBV6-2 and TRBV6-3, were excluded. Earlier results showed most TCR beta V segments being productive about 87% or about 30% of the time. In presence/absence analyses, roughly uniform sequencing depth across donors was assumed.

Sequencing input: PBMCs. The rearrangement uses TRBV10-3 and TRBJ1-5; 10 nucleotides match TRBD1. The receptor was isolated from a female donor in good health and CMV-seropositive. The chain's CDR3 is CAISEGTGAQPQHF. CDR3 DNA sequence: TGTGCCATCAGTGAGGGGACAGGGGCCCAGCCCCAGCATTTT.